This TCR beta chain was identified during a study of control samples from healthy donors and cancer patients. Germline CDR1 and CDR2: MNHEY and SMNVEV (reference sequence). The CDR3 extends over 15 amino acids. V was pared by 5 bases and J by 5 bases, with 10 bases of the junction left unmatched. TCRdb's copy holds only in-frame clones and misses some; the assay was immunoSEQ multiplex PCR. This table holds about 85,000 clones, roughly nine tenths found once. The J gene is TRBJ2-7, the V gene TRBV27, with 9 bases aligning to TRBD1. Sequencing was done on a sample of blood. This receptor was taken from a young woman in good health. The DNA for the CDR3 is TGTGCCAGCAGTCTCCTCCGGGACAGGGACCACGAGCAGTACTTC. Translation gives CASSLLRDRDHEQYF.